This is a list of T cell receptor beta chains from one sample in a study of blood T cell repertoires in COVID-19. TCRdb's copy holds only in-frame clones and misses some; the assay was immunoSEQ multiplex PCR. Here the sample spans 330,000 or so clones, 80% to 90% being singletons. The sample taken for sequencing was peripheral blood. All receptors come from a man between 25 and 39 years old with COVID-19, enrolled during active disease. CDR3s include the opening cysteine and the closing phenylalanine or tryptophan. A D gene is named only where the DNA matches it firmly. Some rows have no size entry. The others give once, few or many, or a class for an expanded clone.

j_call: TRBJ1-3
d_call: -
clone_size: -
v_call: TRBV7-8
cdr3_nt: TGTGCCAGCAGCTTAAGTTGGAGCTCTGGAAACACCATATATTTT
cdr3_aa: CASSLSWSSGNTIYF

j_call: TRBJ2-5
d_call: TRBD1
clone_size: -
v_call: TRBV15
cdr3_nt: TGTGCCACCAGCAGAGGATCCCAGGGGGCGGTGGAGACCCAGTACTTC
cdr3_aa: CATSRGSQGAVETQYF

j_call: TRBJ2-7
d_call: -
clone_size: -
v_call: TRBV6-5
cdr3_nt: TGTGCCAGCAGGGTGGCCTTCAGCTCCTACGAGCAGTACTTC
cdr3_aa: CASRVAFSSYEQYF

j_call: TRBJ1-1
d_call: -
clone_size: -
v_call: TRBV28
cdr3_nt: TGTGCCAGCAGTTTTACAGGGTGGAACACTGAAGCTTTCTTT
cdr3_aa: CASSFTGWNTEAFF

j_call: TRBJ2-7
d_call: -
clone_size: -
v_call: TRBV9
cdr3_nt: TGTGCCAGCAGCGTGGCGACAGTCGGTCGGTACGAGCAGTACTTC
cdr3_aa: CASSVATVGRYEQYF

j_call: TRBJ1-2
d_call: -
clone_size: once
v_call: TRBV9
cdr3_nt: TGTGCCAGCAGCGTGGGGCCCGGGACAACTAACTATGGCTACACCTTC
cdr3_aa: CASSVGPGTTNYGYTF

j_call: TRBJ2-1
d_call: -
clone_size: -
v_call: TRBV11-3
cdr3_nt: TGTGCCAGCAGCCCACGGGGAATCTACAATGAGCAGTTCTTC
cdr3_aa: CASSPRGIYNEQFF

j_call: TRBJ2-7
d_call: -
clone_size: -
v_call: TRBV6-5
cdr3_nt: TGTGCCAGCAGGAACCCTCGGACAGACGAGCAGTACTTC
cdr3_aa: CASRNPRTDEQYF

j_call: TRBJ2-7
d_call: -
clone_size: -
v_call: TRBV15
cdr3_nt: TGTGCCACCAGCAGAGTGCCTAGCGATGCCCCCTGGGAGCAGTACTTC
cdr3_aa: CATSRVPSDAPWEQYF

j_call: TRBJ1-2
d_call: -
clone_size: -
v_call: TRBV19
cdr3_nt: TGTGCCAGTAATATGGACGGAGGCTATGGCTACACCTTC
cdr3_aa: CASNMDGGYGYTF

j_call: TRBJ2-1
d_call: TRBD1
clone_size: -
v_call: TRBV28
cdr3_nt: TGTGCCAGCAGTTTCGGGACAGAAACACACAATGAGCAGTTCTTC
cdr3_aa: CASSFGTETHNEQFF

j_call: TRBJ1-2
d_call: TRBD1
clone_size: -
v_call: TRBV6-5
cdr3_nt: TGTGCCAGCAGTAGGAACCGGGACAGGGATGGCTACACCTTC
cdr3_aa: CASSRNRDRDGYTF

j_call: TRBJ2-3
d_call: TRBD2
clone_size: -
v_call: TRBV7-3
cdr3_nt: TGTGCCAGCAGCTTAATGGTTAGCGGGGGGGCGATAGATACGCAGTATTTT
cdr3_aa: CASSLMVSGGAIDTQYF

j_call: TRBJ2-3
d_call: -
clone_size: -
v_call: TRBV5-1
cdr3_nt: TGCGCCAGCAGCTTGCGACGGGTCCCTTTTTTGGGTACGCAGTATTTT
cdr3_aa: CASSLRRVPFLGTQYF

j_call: TRBJ2-1
d_call: -
clone_size: -
v_call: TRBV6-5
cdr3_nt: TGTGCCGCATCCCGACAGAGCTCCTACAATGAGCAGTTCTTC
cdr3_aa: CAASRQSSYNEQFF

j_call: TRBJ1-2
d_call: -
clone_size: -
v_call: TRBV29-1
cdr3_nt: TGCAGCGTTGGGGCCAGGGTCCCTTTTAACTATGGCTACACCTTC
cdr3_aa: CSVGARVPFNYGYTF

j_call: TRBJ1-1
d_call: TRBD1
clone_size: once
v_call: TRBV24-1
cdr3_nt: TGTGCCACCAGTGAATCAGGGGGGAACACTGAAGCTTTCTTT
cdr3_aa: CATSESGGNTEAFF

j_call: TRBJ2-7
d_call: TRBD1
clone_size: -
v_call: TRBV28
cdr3_nt: TGTGCCAGCAGTCGTTGGGACAGGGCCTCCTACGAGCAGTACTTC
cdr3_aa: CASSRWDRASYEQYF

j_call: TRBJ1-2
d_call: -
clone_size: -
v_call: TRBV12-3/TRBV12-4
cdr3_nt: TGTGCCAGCAATCTTGGGGGACTTTATGGCTACACCTTC
cdr3_aa: CASNLGGLYGYTF

j_call: TRBJ2-5
d_call: TRBD1
clone_size: -
v_call: TRBV4-3
cdr3_nt: TGCGCCAGCAGCCAAGATTCAGGGGGCCTTGAGACCCAGTACTTC
cdr3_aa: CASSQDSGGLETQYF

j_call: TRBJ2-6
d_call: -
clone_size: -
v_call: TRBV18
cdr3_nt: TGTGCCAGCTCACTTTCGATCGCAGACTCTGGGGCCAACGTCCTGACTTTC
cdr3_aa: CASSLSIADSGANVLTF

j_call: TRBJ2-7
d_call: TRBD2
clone_size: -
v_call: TRBV4-3
cdr3_nt: TGCGCCAGCAGCCAAGGGCCGCACGGCGGGAGCTCCTACGAGCAGTACTTC
cdr3_aa: CASSQGPHGGSSYEQYF

j_call: TRBJ2-3
d_call: -
clone_size: -
v_call: TRBV5-4
cdr3_nt: TGTGCCAGCAGCACCCAGGGGAGCACAGATACGCAGTATTTT
cdr3_aa: CASSTQGSTDTQYF

j_call: TRBJ2-1
d_call: TRBD2
clone_size: -
v_call: TRBV7-8
cdr3_nt: TGTGCCAGCAGCTTAGGGTCGGGACTAGCATGGAATGAGCAGTTCTTC
cdr3_aa: CASSLGSGLAWNEQFF

j_call: TRBJ2-1
d_call: -
clone_size: -
v_call: TRBV27
cdr3_nt: TGTGCCAGCAGTTACAGGGAAAACAATGAGCAGTTCTTC
cdr3_aa: CASSYRENNEQFF

j_call: TRBJ2-5
d_call: -
clone_size: -
v_call: TRBV28
cdr3_nt: TGTGCCAGCAGCGGAGGTGTCTGGTCAGCAGGTTACCAAGAGACCCAGTACTTC
cdr3_aa: CASSGGVWSAGYQETQYF

j_call: TRBJ2-1
d_call: TRBD2
clone_size: -
v_call: TRBV5-6
cdr3_nt: TGTGCCAGCAGCTTGGTGTTAGCGGGGCAAAACAATGAGCAGTTCTTC
cdr3_aa: CASSLVLAGQNNEQFF

j_call: TRBJ1-6
d_call: -
clone_size: -
v_call: TRBV10-3
cdr3_nt: TGTGCCATCAGCCTCTTTCAGGGTGGGAATAATTCACCCCTCCACTTT
cdr3_aa: CAISLFQGGNNSPLHF

j_call: TRBJ1-1
d_call: TRBD1
clone_size: -
v_call: TRBV28
cdr3_nt: TGTGCCAGCAGTTTAATCGGACAGGGGGTTATGAACACTGAAGCTTTCTTT
cdr3_aa: CASSLIGQGVMNTEAFF

j_call: TRBJ2-7
d_call: -
clone_size: -
v_call: TRBV18
cdr3_nt: TGTGCCAGCTCACCTAGGGTGGGAGACGAGCAGTACTTC
cdr3_aa: CASSPRVGDEQYF

j_call: TRBJ2-2
d_call: -
clone_size: -
v_call: TRBV28
cdr3_nt: TGTGCCAGCAACTTGGGAGGAGGGGAGCTGTTTTTT
cdr3_aa: CASNLGGGELFF

j_call: TRBJ2-1
d_call: TRBD2
clone_size: once
v_call: TRBV3-1/TRBV3-2
cdr3_nt: TGTGCCAGCAGCCAGGGGAGCGGGAGCGGGTTCTTC
cdr3_aa: CASSQGSGSGFF

j_call: TRBJ2-3
d_call: TRBD1
clone_size: -
v_call: TRBV7-2
cdr3_nt: TGTGCCAGCAGCAAGTGGGACAGGGGGGCAGATACGCAGTATTTT
cdr3_aa: CASSKWDRGADTQYF

j_call: TRBJ2-3
d_call: TRBD1
clone_size: -
v_call: TRBV15
cdr3_nt: TGTGCCACCAGCAGAGGACAGGGGTTCACAGATACGCAGTATTTT
cdr3_aa: CATSRGQGFTDTQYF

j_call: TRBJ2-1
d_call: TRBD2
clone_size: -
v_call: TRBV5-4
cdr3_nt: TGTGCCAGCAGCTTGGCCCAGACTAGCGGGAGTGGTGAGCAGTTCTTC
cdr3_aa: CASSLAQTSGSGEQFF

j_call: TRBJ2-7
d_call: -
clone_size: once
v_call: TRBV6-5
cdr3_nt: TGTGCCAGCAGTACCCCCGGAGACCTACGCGAGCAGTACTTC
cdr3_aa: CASSTPGDLREQYF

j_call: TRBJ2-7
d_call: TRBD1
clone_size: -
v_call: TRBV7-3
cdr3_nt: TGTGCCAGCAGCTTAACGAAGGGGGCCGAGCAGTACTTC
cdr3_aa: CASSLTKGAEQYF

j_call: TRBJ1-5
d_call: -
clone_size: -
v_call: TRBV9
cdr3_nt: TGTGCCAGCAGCGCCGACGGAGATAGCAATCAGCCCCAGCATTTT
cdr3_aa: CASSADGDSNQPQHF

j_call: TRBJ1-1
d_call: -
clone_size: -
v_call: TRBV27
cdr3_nt: TGTGCCAGCAGTTTAGTTCAGGGAAGTACTGAAGCTTTCTTT
cdr3_aa: CASSLVQGSTEAFF

j_call: TRBJ2-1
d_call: TRBD2
clone_size: once
v_call: TRBV9
cdr3_nt: TGTGCCAGCAGCGCTTACCCAGCGGGAGGAAGTTTTAATGAGCAGTTCTTC
cdr3_aa: CASSAYPAGGSFNEQFF

j_call: TRBJ1-1
d_call: -
clone_size: once
v_call: TRBV7-9
cdr3_nt: TGTGCCAGCAGCTTAGAGGTGAGCGCTGAAGCTTTCTTT
cdr3_aa: CASSLEVSAEAFF

j_call: TRBJ2-3
d_call: TRBD1
clone_size: -
v_call: TRBV19
cdr3_nt: TGTGCCAGTAGTTCGACAGGGAGTGAAACAGATACGCAGTATTTT
cdr3_aa: CASSSTGSETDTQYF

j_call: TRBJ2-7
d_call: -
clone_size: -
v_call: TRBV5-4
cdr3_nt: TGTGCCAGCAGGTATGATCTATCGGCCGGGGACGAGCAGTACTTC
cdr3_aa: CASRYDLSAGDEQYF

j_call: TRBJ1-2
d_call: -
clone_size: -
v_call: TRBV4-3
cdr3_nt: TGCGCCAGCAGCCAAGATCTAGTGGACTACGTCTATGGCTACACCTTC
cdr3_aa: CASSQDLVDYVYGYTF

j_call: TRBJ2-7
d_call: TRBD1
clone_size: -
v_call: TRBV5-1
cdr3_nt: TGCGCCAGCAGCCCCGGAAAACAGGGGGGCGAGCAGTACTTC
cdr3_aa: CASSPGKQGGEQYF

j_call: TRBJ2-7
d_call: TRBD1
clone_size: -
v_call: TRBV27
cdr3_nt: TGTGCCAGCAGTTTATCGGGACAGGGGGCCTCCTACGAGCAGTACTTC
cdr3_aa: CASSLSGQGASYEQYF

j_call: TRBJ2-1
d_call: -
clone_size: -
v_call: TRBV20-1
cdr3_nt: TGCAGTGCCCAAAGGCGGGATGAGCAGTTCTTC
cdr3_aa: CSAQRRDEQFF

j_call: TRBJ1-5
d_call: -
clone_size: -
v_call: TRBV18
cdr3_nt: TGTGCCAGCTCACCAGGGGCAGGGGCCGACCAGCCCCAGCATTTT
cdr3_aa: CASSPGAGADQPQHF

j_call: TRBJ2-7
d_call: -
clone_size: -
v_call: TRBV30
cdr3_nt: TGTGCCTGGAGTGAGGCGGGCGGCGAGCAGTACTTC
cdr3_aa: CAWSEAGGEQYF

j_call: TRBJ2-2
d_call: TRBD2
clone_size: -
v_call: TRBV5-4
cdr3_nt: TGTGCCAGCAGCCCACTAGCGGGGGGAGGCACCGGGGAGCTGTTTTTT
cdr3_aa: CASSPLAGGGTGELFF

j_call: TRBJ1-3
d_call: TRBD1
clone_size: -
v_call: TRBV18
cdr3_nt: TGTGCCAGCTCACCTCAGGGGGTAGGAGGAAACACCATATATTTT
cdr3_aa: CASSPQGVGGNTIYF

j_call: TRBJ2-1
d_call: TRBD2
clone_size: -
v_call: TRBV30
cdr3_nt: TGTGCCTGGAGTCCGGGACTAGGTAACAATGAGCAGTTCTTC
cdr3_aa: CAWSPGLGNNEQFF

j_call: TRBJ1-2
d_call: TRBD1
clone_size: -
v_call: TRBV24-1
cdr3_nt: TGTGCCACCAGTGATTGGACAGGCTTCTATGGCTACACCTTC
cdr3_aa: CATSDWTGFYGYTF

j_call: TRBJ1-1
d_call: TRBD1
clone_size: -
v_call: TRBV29-1
cdr3_nt: TGCAGCGTTGCCTCAAGCCCGGGACAGGGGATTGGGACTGAAGCTTTCTTT
cdr3_aa: CSVASSPGQGIGTEAFF

j_call: TRBJ2-7
d_call: -
clone_size: -
v_call: TRBV6-5
cdr3_nt: TGTGCCAGCAGTTACTCCGGGGAGCAGTACTTC
cdr3_aa: CASSYSGEQYF

j_call: TRBJ2-1
d_call: TRBD1
clone_size: -
v_call: TRBV28
cdr3_nt: TGTGCCAGCATCTCGGACAGGGGCTATGAGCAGTTCTTC
cdr3_aa: CASISDRGYEQFF